There are many counts of the clone carrying this T cell receptor beta chain. Its antigen is as yet unknown. V was clipped by 4 bases and J by 4 bases, with 16 bases between them. This CDR3 region has 16 residues. The data belong to a study of T-cell memory formation after mild COVID-19. TCRdb redid the calling of the 5' RACE reads with MiXCR, one entry per CDR3 protein. The table shows about 350,000 distinct CDR3 sequences, with roughly 13% occurring only once. Points from the study as a whole: Some clones that responded turned up in pre-infection memory, which suggests that cross-reactive memory joined in. The CD4+ clones that contracted clustered mainly within CM and EM, and the CD8+ clones concentrated in EMRA. Day 37-peaking second-wave clones had unconfirmed SARS-CoV-2 specificity.

The sequenced material came from PBMCs or a T cell subset sorted from them (not recorded which). The rearrangement joins TRBV12-3 or TRBV12-4 to TRBJ2-2, with D possibly matching TRBD2 (6 bases). This receptor was taken from a man between 18 and 35 years old who had mild COVID-19 (a few samples of this study predate the infection). Cell type and time point are not known. The DNA of the CDR3 is TGTGCCAGCAGTTCATTTCAGGGAGGTGGCACCGGGGAGCTGTTTTTT. Protein sequence: CASSSFQGGGTGELFF.